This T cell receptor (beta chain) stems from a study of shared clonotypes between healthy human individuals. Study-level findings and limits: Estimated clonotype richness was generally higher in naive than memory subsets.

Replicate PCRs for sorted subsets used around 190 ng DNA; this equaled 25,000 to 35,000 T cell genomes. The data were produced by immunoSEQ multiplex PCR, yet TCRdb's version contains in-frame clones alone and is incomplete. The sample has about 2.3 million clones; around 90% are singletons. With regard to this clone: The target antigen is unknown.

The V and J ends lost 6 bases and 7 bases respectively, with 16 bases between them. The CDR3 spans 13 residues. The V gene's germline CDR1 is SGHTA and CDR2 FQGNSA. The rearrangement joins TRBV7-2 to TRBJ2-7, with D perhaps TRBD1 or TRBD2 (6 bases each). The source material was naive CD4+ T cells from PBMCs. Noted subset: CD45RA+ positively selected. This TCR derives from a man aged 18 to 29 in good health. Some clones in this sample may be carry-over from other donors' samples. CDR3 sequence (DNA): TGTGCCAGCAGGCACGCCGGGGGCTCTGAGCAGTACTTC. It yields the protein CASRHAGGSEQYF.